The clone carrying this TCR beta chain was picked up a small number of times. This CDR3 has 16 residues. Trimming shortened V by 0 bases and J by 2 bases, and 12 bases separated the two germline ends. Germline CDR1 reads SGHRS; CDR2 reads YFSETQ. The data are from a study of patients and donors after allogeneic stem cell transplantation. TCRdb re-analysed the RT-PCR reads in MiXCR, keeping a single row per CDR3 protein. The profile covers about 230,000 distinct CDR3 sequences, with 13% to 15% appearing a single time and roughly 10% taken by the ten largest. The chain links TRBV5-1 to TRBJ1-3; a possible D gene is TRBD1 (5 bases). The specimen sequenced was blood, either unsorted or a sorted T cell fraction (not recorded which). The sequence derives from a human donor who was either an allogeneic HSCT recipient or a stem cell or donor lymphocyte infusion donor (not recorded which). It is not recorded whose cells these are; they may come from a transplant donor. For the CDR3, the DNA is TGCGCCAGCAGCTTGGATCCGGGGCGAGCTGGAAACACCATATATTTT. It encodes CASSLDPGRAGNTIYF.